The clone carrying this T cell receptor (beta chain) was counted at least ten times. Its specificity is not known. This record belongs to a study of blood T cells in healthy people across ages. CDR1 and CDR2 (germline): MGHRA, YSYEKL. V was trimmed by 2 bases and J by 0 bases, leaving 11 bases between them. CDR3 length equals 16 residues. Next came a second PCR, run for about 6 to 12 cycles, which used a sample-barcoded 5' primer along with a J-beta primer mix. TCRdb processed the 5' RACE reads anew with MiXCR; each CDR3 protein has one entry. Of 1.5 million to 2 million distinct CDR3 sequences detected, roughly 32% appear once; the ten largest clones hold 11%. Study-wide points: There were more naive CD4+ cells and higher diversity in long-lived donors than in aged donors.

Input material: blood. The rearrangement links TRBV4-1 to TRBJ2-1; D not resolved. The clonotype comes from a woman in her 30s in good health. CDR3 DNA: TGCGCCAGCAGCCAAAAGGACGTTAGCTCCTACAATGAGCAGTTCTTC. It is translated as CASSQKDVSSYNEQFF.